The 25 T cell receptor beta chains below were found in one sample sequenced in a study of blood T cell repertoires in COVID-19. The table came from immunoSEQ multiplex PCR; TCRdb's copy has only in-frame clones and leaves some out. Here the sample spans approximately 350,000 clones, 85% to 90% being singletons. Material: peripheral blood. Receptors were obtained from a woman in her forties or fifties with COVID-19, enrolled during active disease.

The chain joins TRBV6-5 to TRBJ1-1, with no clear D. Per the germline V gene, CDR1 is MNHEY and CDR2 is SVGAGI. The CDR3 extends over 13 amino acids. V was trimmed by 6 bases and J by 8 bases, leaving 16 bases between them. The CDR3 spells CASSPLVPGEAFF. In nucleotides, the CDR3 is TGTGCCAGCAGCCCACTGGTCCCGGGGGAAGCTTTCTTT.

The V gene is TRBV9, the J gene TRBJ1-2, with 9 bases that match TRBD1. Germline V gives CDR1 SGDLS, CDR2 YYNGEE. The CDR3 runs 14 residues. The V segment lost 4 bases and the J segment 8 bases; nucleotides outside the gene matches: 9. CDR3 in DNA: TGTGCCAGCAGCACACGGGACAGGGTAAGCGGCTACACCTTC. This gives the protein CASSTRDRVSGYTF.

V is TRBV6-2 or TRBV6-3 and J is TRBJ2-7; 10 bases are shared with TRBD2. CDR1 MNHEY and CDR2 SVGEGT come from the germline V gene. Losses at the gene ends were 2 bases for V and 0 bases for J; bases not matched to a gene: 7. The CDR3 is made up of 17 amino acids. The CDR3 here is CASSYPLGLAASYEQYF. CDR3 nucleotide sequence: TGTGCCAGCAGTTACCCTCTTGGACTAGCGGCCTCCTACGAGCAGTACTTC.

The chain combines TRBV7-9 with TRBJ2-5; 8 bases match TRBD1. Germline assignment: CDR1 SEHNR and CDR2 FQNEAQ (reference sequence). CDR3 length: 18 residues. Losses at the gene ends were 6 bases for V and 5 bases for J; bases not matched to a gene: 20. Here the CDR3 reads CASSLYGGFIQGVETQYF. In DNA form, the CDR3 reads TGTGCCAGCAGTTTATATGGGGGGTTTATACAGGGGGTTGAGACCCAGTACTTC.

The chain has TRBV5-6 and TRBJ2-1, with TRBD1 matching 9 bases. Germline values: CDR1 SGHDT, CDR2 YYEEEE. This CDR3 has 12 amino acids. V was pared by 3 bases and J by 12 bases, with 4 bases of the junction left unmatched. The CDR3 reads CASSYTGGPQFF. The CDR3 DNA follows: TGTGCCAGCAGCTATACAGGGGGCCCGCAGTTCTTC.

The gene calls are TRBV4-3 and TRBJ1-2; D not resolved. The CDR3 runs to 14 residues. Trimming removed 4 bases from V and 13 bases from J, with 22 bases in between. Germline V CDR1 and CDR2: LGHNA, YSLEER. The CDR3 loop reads CASSPTSRREEITF. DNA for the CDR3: TGCGCCAGCAGCCCGACCTCGCGGCGCGAAGAGATCACCTTC.

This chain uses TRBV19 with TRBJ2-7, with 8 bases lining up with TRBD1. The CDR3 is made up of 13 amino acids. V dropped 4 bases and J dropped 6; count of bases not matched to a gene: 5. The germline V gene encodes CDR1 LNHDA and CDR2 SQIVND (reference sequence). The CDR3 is CASSTRTGIEQYF. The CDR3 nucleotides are TGTGCCAGTAGTACCAGGACAGGGATCGAGCAGTACTTC.

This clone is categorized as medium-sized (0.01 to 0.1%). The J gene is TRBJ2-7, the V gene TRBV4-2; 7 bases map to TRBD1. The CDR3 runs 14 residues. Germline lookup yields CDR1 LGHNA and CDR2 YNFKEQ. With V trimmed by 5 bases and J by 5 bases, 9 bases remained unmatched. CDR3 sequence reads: CASSIGQENHEQYF. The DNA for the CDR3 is TGTGCCAGCAGCATAGGACAGGAGAACCACGAGCAGTACTTC.

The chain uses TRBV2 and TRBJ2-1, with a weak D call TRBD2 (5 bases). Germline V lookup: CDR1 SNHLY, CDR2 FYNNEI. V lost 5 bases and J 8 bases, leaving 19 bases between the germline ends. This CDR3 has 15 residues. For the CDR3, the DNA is TGTGCCAGCAGTCCCCTGAGGGAACCCCGTTATGAGCAGTTCTTC. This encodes CASSPLREPRYEQFF.

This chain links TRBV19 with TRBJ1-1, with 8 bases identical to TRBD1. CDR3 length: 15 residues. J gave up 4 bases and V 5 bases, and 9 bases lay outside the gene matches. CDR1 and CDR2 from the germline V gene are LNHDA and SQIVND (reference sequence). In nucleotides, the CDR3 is TGTGCCAGTAGTCCAAGGACAGGGCTGAGCACTGAAGCTTTCTTT. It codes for CASSPRTGLSTEAFF. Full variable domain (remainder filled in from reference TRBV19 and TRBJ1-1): DGGITQSPKYLFRKEGQNVTLSCEQNLNHDAMYWYRQDPGQGLRLIYYSQIVNDFQKGDIAEGYSVSREKKESFPLTVTSAQKNPTAFYLCASSPRTGLSTEAFFGQGTRLTVV.

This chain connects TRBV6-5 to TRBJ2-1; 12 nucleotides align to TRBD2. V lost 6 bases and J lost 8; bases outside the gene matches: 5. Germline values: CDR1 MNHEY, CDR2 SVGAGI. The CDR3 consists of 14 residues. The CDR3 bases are TGTGCCAGCAGGAGGGGGACTAGCGGGTATGAGCAGTTCTTC. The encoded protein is CASRRGTSGYEQFF.

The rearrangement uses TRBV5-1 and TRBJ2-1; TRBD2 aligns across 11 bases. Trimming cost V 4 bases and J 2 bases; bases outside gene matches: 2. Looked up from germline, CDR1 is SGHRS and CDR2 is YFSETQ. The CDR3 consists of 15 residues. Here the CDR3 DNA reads TGCGCCAGCAGCCAGGGACTAGCGGCCTACAATGAGCAGTTCTTC. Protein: CASSQGLAAYNEQFF.

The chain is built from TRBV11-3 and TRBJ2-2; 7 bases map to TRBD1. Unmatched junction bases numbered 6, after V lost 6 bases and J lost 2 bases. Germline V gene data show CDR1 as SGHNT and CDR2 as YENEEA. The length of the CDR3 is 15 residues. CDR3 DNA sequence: TGTGCCAGCAGTACGACAGGGACAAACACCGGGGAGCTGTTTTTT. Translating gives CASSTTGTNTGELFF.

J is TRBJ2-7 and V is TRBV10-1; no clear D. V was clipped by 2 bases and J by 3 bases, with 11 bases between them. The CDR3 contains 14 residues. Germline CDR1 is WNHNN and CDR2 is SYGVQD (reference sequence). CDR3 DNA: TGCGCCAGCAGTGAGCTGAACTCGTACTACGAGCAGTACTTC. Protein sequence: CASSELNSYYEQYF.

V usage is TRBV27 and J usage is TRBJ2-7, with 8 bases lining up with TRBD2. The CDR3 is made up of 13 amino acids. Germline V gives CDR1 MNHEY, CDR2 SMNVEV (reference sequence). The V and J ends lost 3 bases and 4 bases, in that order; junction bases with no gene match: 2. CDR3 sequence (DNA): TGTGCCAGCAGTTTGGGACTAGTTTACGAGCAGTACTTC. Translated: CASSLGLVYEQYF.

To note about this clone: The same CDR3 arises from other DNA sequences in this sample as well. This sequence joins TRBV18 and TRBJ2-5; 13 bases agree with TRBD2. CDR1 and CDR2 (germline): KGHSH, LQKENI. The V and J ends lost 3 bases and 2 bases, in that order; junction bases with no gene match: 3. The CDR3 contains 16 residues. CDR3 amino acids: CASSPQLAGGQETQYF. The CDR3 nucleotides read TGTGCCAGCTCACCGCAACTAGCGGGAGGGCAAGAGACCCAGTACTTC.

The DNA for the CDR3 is TGTGCCAGCAGTGAAGAAGGCAGGGGGAGAGGGCGTACCCATGGCTACACCTTC. The encoded protein is CASSEEGRGRGRTHGYTF. J is TRBJ1-2 and V is TRBV2; TRBD1 agrees at 7 bases. This CDR3 has 18 amino acids. V dropped 1 base and J dropped 6; count of bases not matched to a gene: 17. Per the germline V gene, CDR1 is SNHLY and CDR2 is FYNNEI.

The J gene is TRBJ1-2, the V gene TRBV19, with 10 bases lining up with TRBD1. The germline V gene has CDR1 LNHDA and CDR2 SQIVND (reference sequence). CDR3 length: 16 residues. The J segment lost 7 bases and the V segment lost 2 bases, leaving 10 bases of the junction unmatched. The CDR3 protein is CASSISRTGGVGGYTF. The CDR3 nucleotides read TGTGCCAGTAGTATATCAAGGACAGGGGGAGTTGGTGGCTACACCTTC.

CDR3 nucleotide sequence: TGCGCCAGCAGCTTGGGGACAGGGGGCAGAGAGACCCAGTACTTC. The encoded protein is CASSLGTGGRETQYF. The rearrangement links TRBV5-1 to TRBJ2-5; TRBD1 aligns across 11 bases. The CDR3 is 15 amino acids. After removal of 0 bases from V and 4 bases from J, the junction contained 2 bases not matched to a gene. Germline V gene data show CDR1 as SGHRS and CDR2 as YFSETQ.

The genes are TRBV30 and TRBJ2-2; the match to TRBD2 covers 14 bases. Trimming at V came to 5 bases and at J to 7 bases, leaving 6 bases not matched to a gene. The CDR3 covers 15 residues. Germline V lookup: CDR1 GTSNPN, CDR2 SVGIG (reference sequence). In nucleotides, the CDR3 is TGTGCCTGGGAGTCGGGACTAGCGGGAGTCGGGGAGCTGTTTTTT. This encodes CAWESGLAGVGELFF. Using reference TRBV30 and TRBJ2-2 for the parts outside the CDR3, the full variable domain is SQTIHQWPATLVQPVGSPLSLECTVEGTSNPNLYWYRQAAGRGLQLLFYSVGIGQISSEVPQNLSASRPQDRQFILSSKKLLLSDSGFYLCAWESGLAGVGELFFGEGSRLTVL.

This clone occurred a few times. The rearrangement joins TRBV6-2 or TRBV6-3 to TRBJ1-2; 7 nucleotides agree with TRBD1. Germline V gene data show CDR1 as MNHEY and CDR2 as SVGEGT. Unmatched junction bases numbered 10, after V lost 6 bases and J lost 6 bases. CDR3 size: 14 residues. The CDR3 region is CASSLRQGTHGYTF. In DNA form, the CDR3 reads TGTGCCAGCAGCCTTCGACAGGGAACCCATGGCTACACCTTC.

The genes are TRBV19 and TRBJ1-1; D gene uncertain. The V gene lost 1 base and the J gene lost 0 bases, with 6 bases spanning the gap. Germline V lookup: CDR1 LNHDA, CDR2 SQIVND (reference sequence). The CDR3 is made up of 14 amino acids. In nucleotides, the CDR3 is TGTGCCAGTAGTATAGGGAGTATGAACACTGAAGCTTTCTTT. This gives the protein CASSIGSMNTEAFF.

The CDR3 sequence is CASSGQGGINTEAFF. The CDR3 DNA sequence: TGTGCCAGCAGCGGACAGGGGGGAATTAACACTGAAGCTTTCTTT. The gene calls are TRBV9 and TRBJ1-1; 9 bases fit TRBD1. The CDR3 totals 15 residues. The germline V gene has CDR1 SGDLS and CDR2 YYNGEE. Losses at the gene ends were 3 bases for V and 2 bases for J; bases not matched to a gene: 5.

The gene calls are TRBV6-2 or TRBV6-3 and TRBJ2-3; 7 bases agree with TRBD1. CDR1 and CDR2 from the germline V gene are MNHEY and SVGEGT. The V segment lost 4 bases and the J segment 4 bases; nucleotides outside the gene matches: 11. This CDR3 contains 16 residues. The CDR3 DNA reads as TGTGCCAGCAGTTCCAGACCAACAGGGGCGTCAGATACGCAGTATTTT. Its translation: CASSSRPTGASDTQYF.

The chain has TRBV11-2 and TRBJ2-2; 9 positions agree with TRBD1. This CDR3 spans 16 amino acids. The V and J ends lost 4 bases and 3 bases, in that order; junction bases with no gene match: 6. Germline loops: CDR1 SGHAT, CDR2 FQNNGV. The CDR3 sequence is CASSSPDRGDTGELFF. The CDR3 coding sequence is TGTGCCAGCAGCTCCCCTGACAGGGGGGACACCGGGGAGCTGTTTTTT.